This T cell receptor beta chain was identified during a study of radiotherapy plus CTLA-4 blockade in lung cancer. About the study: 15% to 20% of enrolled patients responded objectively, and about 31% had disease control. Study-level points and caveats: TCR clones of tumor origin grew in blood after radiotherapy plus ipilimumab.

Treatment of patients with chemo-refractory metastatic non-small-cell lung cancer consisted of focal radiation plus CTLA-4 blockade with ipilimumab. The protocol was immunoSEQ multiplex PCR, while the TCRdb copy is restricted to in-frame clones and leaves out a portion. The sample yields about 60,000 clones, about 85% seen once. A note on this clone: The antigen remains undetermined.

In germline, CDR1 is MNHNS, CDR2 SASEGT. CDR3 length: 15 amino acids. Trimming took 5 bases from V and 9 from J, leaving 20 bases between them. The V gene is TRBV6-1, the J gene TRBJ1-5; D might be TRBD1 (5 bases). The TCR originated in a human donor with non-small cell lung cancer who had a partial response to radiotherapy plus ipilimumab. The sequenced sample was peripheral blood, obtained from a patient treated with radiotherapy plus ipilimumab. The CDR3 nucleotides read TGTGCCAGCAGTTTTCGGGACTCCCGGGAAGGGCCCCAGCATTTT. It encodes CASSFRDSREGPQHF.